This TCR beta chain was identified in a study of T cell responses to AZD1222 COVID-19 vaccine. Study findings and constraints: No day 14 peak samples; only post-peak repertoires were characterized.

V lost 7 bases and J lost 5, with 13 bases in between. The CDR3 has 13 amino acids. Germline-derived CDR1 and CDR2 are SGHRS and YFSETQ. The protocol was immunoSEQ multiplex PCR, while the TCRdb copy is restricted to in-frame clones and leaves out a portion. The sample records tens of thousands of clones, around 85% being singletons. About this clone: Its antigen is undetermined.

Sequences were derived from peripheral blood, sampled 28 days after the second AZD1222 dose. The J gene is TRBJ2-1, the V gene TRBV5-1, with D maybe TRBD2 (5 bases). This sequence was found in an adult who received the AZD1222 COVID-19 vaccine. The CDR3 region is CASFSGLNNEQFF. The CDR3 nucleotides are TGCGCCAGCTTTTCGGGATTAAACAATGAGCAGTTCTTC.